This TCR beta chain was captured by sequencing in a study of blood T cells in healthy people across ages (dated by TCRdb to 2015 to 2017). In the study overall: In model experiments, template switching captured about one uniquely barcoded TCR beta cDNA molecule for every two T cells. The study measured age-related changes in TCR beta repertoire diversity using deep sequencing normalized with unique cDNA molecular identifiers. The donors were divided into four age groups: young (average around 17 years), middle-aged (over 35), aged (62) and long-lived (nearly 85). To avoid experimental bias, donors of different ages were distributed randomly across sequencing lanes. The study analyzed two additional independent replicas of 1 million unique cDNA reads from the same blood draw for two donors, one aged 18 to 30 and one aged 80 or older.

Preparation of the library involved 5' RACE. The listed sequencing device is Illumina HiSeq 2500. The second PCR ran for about 7 to 11 cycles and used a J-beta primer mix along with a sample-barcoded 5' primer. A unique molecular identifier was introduced onto each TCR beta cDNA molecule by a template-switch 5' adaptor carrying 12 random nucleotides. Each sample yielded at least 3 million CDR3-containing paired-end reads. First-strand cDNA was synthesized from all RNA with the Mint cDNA synthesis kit, primed by a TRBC-specific oligonucleotide. Following uracil-DNA glycosylase treatment, a first 18-cycle PCR with universal primers M1SS and BC2_uni_R was performed on all cDNA. The paper's data handling went like this. For normalization, 1 million high-quality reads were randomly selected from each sample, with every read carrying a distinct molecular identifier. Reads with shared molecular identifiers were discarded instead of being binned into consensus sequences. MiTCR, set to a Q25 quality threshold and the strictest error-elimination algorithm, was used for CDR3 identification, clonotype clustering and error correction. A nonparametric unseen species model with Euler transformation was used to estimate lower-bound total TCR beta diversity. TCRdb reworked the public reads: Q25 trimming with fastp, MiXCR clone assembly, productive beta chains retained. Rows are combined by CDR3 protein, so each entry shows the most common genes and DNA. TCRdb assigned the V and J calls; the authors' analysis was not used. The sample yields 700,000 to 850,000 distinct CDR3 sequences; about 36% were counted once. The leading ten clones occupy approximately 13% of the sample.

In the case of this clonotype: There is no known antigen for this receptor. The input lacks base qualities; no much larger clone sits a single base away.

The CDR3 runs 12 amino acids, cysteine and phenylalanine included. Kept here is only the CDR3 DNA, which spans 36 bases and is read in frame from base 1. The junction shows trimming of 7 bases on V and 5 bases on J, plus 11 bases between the germline ends. The approximately 41 donors, aged about 6 to 100 years, were systemically healthy Caucasian individuals from Russia. Roughly 9.5 milliliters of peripheral blood were drawn from each donor into EDTA-treated Vacutainer tubes. Ficoll-Paque density-gradient centrifugation was used to isolate PBMCs, with at least 7 million obtained per sample. Total RNA was extracted from PBMCs with Trizol reagent, with at least 5.5 micrograms obtained per sample. Naive CD45RAhigh/CD27high T cell percentages were measured by flow cytometry on a PBMC aliquot from every donor. Study-level results and caveats: Compared with the aged group, the long-lived group had more naive CD4+ T cells, fewer expanded clones and increased TCR diversity, a pattern suggesting age selection. Because donor CMV infection status was unknown, age-related changes in expanded clonotypes were potentially confounded. As age increased, observed TCR beta diversity per million T cells dropped in a roughly linear way, and a significant reduction was already evident by age 40. Conclusive comparison of naive and antigen-experienced compartments was prevented by the profiling of bulk unsorted PBMCs. Estimates of total diversity from one million sequenced T cells were regarded as lower bounds and underestimates. The percentage of naive T cells measured by flow cytometry correlated strongly with observed TCR beta diversity.

What was sequenced was blood. This receptor was identified in a man aged 18-30 years in good health. The receptor chain draws on TRBV12-3 or TRBV12-4 and TRBJ1-1; the D gene identity is not certain. The DNA reads TGTGCCAGCAACATCGGAGGTACTGAAGCTTTCTTT. It translates as CASNIGGTEAFF.